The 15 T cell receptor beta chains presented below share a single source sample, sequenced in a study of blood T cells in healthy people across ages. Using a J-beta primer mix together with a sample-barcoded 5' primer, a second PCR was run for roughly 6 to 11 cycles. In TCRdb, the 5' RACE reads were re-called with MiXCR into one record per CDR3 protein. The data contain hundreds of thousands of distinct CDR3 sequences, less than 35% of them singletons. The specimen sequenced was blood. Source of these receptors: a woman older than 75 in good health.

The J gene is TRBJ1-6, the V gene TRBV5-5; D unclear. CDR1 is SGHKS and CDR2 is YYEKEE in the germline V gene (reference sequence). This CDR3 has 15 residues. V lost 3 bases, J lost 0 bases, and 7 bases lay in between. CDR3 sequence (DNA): TGTGCCAGCAGCTCGAGGGTCTCCTATAATTCACCCCTCCACTTT. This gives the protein CASSSRVSYNSPLHF.

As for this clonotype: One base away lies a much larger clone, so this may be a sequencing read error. The CDR3 region has the DNA TGTGCCAGCGGATCCACAGGGACCAGCAATCAGCCCCAGCATTTT. Its protein is CASGSTGTSNQPQHF. V usage is TRBV3-1 and J usage is TRBJ1-5, with D maybe TRBD1 (6 bases). Trimming cost V 8 bases and J 1 base, with 15 bases left between them. The CDR3 runs 15 residues. In germline, CDR1 is LGHDT, CDR2 YNNKEL (reference sequence).

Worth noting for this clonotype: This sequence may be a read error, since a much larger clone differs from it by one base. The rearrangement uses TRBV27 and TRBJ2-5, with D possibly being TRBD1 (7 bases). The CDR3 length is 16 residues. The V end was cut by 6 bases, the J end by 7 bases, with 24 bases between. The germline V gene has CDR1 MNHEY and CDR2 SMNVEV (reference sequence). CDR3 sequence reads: CASRPTGTVGWGTQYF. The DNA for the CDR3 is TGTGCCAGCAGGCCGACAGGGACTGTAGGGTGGGGGACCCAGTACTTC.

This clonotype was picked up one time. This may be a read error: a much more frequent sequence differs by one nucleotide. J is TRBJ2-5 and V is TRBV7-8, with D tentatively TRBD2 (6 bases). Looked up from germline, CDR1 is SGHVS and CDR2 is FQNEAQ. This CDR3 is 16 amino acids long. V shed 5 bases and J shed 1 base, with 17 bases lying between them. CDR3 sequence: CASSKPGTAFQETQYF. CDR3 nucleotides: TGTGCCAGCAGCAAACCTGGGACTGCATTCCAAGAGACCCAGTACTTC.

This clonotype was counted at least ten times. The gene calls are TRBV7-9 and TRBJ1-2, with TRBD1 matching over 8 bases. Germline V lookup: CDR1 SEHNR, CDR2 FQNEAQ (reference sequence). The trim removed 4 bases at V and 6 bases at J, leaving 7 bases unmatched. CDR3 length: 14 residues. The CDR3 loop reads CASSSGRGRDGYTF. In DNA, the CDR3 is TGTGCCAGCAGCTCGGGCAGGGGGCGAGATGGCTACACCTTC.

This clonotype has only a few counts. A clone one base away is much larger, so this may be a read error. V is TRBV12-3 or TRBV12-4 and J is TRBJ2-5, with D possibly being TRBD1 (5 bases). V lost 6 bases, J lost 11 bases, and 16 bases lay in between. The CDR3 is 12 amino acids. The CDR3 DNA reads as TGTGCCAGCAGCTTCGTAGGGGTTGAGCAGTACTTC. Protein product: CASSFVGVEQYF.

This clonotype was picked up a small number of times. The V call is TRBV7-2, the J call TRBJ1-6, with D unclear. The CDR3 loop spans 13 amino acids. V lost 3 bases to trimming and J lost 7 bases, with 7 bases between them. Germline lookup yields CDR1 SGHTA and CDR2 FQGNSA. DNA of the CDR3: TGTGCCAGCAGCTTCGCAGGAAATTCACCCCTCCACTTT. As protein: CASSFAGNSPLHF.

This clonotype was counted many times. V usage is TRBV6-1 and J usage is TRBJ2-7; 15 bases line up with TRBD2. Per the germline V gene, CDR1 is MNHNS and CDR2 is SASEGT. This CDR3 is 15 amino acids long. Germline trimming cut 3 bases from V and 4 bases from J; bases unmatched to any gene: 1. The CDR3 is CASSDGTSGGYEQYF. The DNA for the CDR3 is TGTGCCAGCAGTGACGGGACTAGCGGGGGGTACGAGCAGTACTTC.

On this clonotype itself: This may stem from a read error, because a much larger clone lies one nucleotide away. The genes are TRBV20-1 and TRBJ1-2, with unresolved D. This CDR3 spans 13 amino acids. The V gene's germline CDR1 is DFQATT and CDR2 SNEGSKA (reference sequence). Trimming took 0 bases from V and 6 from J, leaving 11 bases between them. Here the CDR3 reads CSARDMGGHGYTF. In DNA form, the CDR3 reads TGCAGTGCTAGAGATATGGGAGGGCATGGCTACACCTTC.

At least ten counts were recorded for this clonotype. The CDR3 sequence: CASSLEGQFNYGYTF. The CDR3 nucleotides are TGTGCCAGCAGCTTGGAAGGACAGTTCAACTATGGCTACACCTTC. The V gene is TRBV5-8, the J gene TRBJ1-2; D is perhaps TRBD1 (6 bases). The CDR3 spans 15 residues. CDR1 is SGHTS and CDR2 is YDEGEE in the germline V gene. V was shortened by 0 bases and J by 2 bases, with 11 bases between the two germline ends.

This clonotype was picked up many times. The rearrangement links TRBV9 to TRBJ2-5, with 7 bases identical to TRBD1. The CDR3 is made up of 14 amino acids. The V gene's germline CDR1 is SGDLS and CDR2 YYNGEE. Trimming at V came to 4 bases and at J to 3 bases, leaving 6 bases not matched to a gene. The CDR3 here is CASSLVGTEETQYF. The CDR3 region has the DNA TGTGCCAGCAGCTTAGTCGGGACAGAAGAGACCCAGTACTTC.

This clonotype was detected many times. The CDR3 reads CASSLEPAMNTEAFF. CDR3 DNA sequence: TGTGCCAGCAGCTTAGAACCAGCTATGAACACTGAAGCTTTCTTT. The chain recombines TRBV11-2 with TRBJ1-1, with unresolved D. V was cut by 0 bases and J by 0 bases, with 8 bases left in between. Germline V gene sequence: CDR1 SGHAT, CDR2 FQNNGV. This CDR3 spans 15 amino acids.

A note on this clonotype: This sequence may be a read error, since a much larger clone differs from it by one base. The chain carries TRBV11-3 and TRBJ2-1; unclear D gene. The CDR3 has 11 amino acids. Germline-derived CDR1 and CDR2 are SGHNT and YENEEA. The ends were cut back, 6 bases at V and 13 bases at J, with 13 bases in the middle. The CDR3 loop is CASRSEETQFF. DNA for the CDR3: TGTGCCAGCAGGTCAGAGGAGACCCAGTTCTTC.

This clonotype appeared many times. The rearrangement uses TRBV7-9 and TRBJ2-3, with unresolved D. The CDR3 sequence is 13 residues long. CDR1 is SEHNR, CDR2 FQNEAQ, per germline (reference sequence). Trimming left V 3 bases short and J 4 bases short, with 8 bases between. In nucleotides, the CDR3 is TGTGCCAGCAGCTTTATTCAGGCAGATACGCAGTATTTT. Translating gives CASSFIQADTQYF.

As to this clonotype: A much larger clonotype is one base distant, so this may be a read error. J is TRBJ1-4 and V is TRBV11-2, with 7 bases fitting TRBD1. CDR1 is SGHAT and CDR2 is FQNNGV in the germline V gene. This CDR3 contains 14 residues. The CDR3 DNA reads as TGTGCCAGCAGGTTGGGACAGTCAAATGGAAAACTGTTTTTT. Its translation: CASRLGQSNGKLFF.